This TCR beta chain was obtained from a study of T cell responses to AZD1222 COVID-19 vaccine. Study findings and constraints: Donors were mostly white British, more females; clonal diversity possibly underestimated.

The V gene's germline CDR1 is MNHEY and CDR2 SVGAGI. This CDR3 is 15 amino acids long. The ends were cut back, 6 bases at V and 7 bases at J, with 19 bases in the middle. Turning to this clone: Antigen: not known.

TCRdb's copy holds only in-frame clones and misses some; the assay was immunoSEQ multiplex PCR. Here the sample spans over 70,000 clones, 85% being singletons. This sample comprised peripheral blood, obtained on day 0 of AZD1222 vaccination. The sequence derives from an adult in good health. The chain combines TRBV6-5 with TRBJ1-5; D unresolved. CDR3 in DNA: TGTGCCAGCAGATTGACCCCGGCGGTGGGGCAGCCCCAGCATTTT. This codes for CASRLTPAVGQPQHF.